The clone carrying this TCR beta chain was counted only a few times. Its matching antigen is unknown. With baseline, cycle 4 day 1, and cycle 7 day 1 as timepoints, blood was sampled. The record originates from a study of OX40 agonist ivuxolimab in advanced cancers. The overall study: The study treated patients with ivuxolimab, an agonistic anti-OX40 (CD134) antibody. Three dose-escalation patients had partial responses: one with hepatocellular carcinoma and two with cutaneous melanoma.

Assay: immunoSEQ multiplex PCR; the TCRdb copy retains only in-frame clones and omits some. The data contain about 36,000 clones, 70% to 80% of them singletons. Regarding the study as a whole: The specificity for antigen of the expanded peripheral T cells was not determined.

Germline CDR1 reads SQVTM; CDR2 reads ANQGSEA. The CDR3 spans 13 residues. Deletions cut 6 bases from V and 7 bases from J, with 16 bases between. This TCR was recovered from an adult with an advanced solid tumor such as melanoma, head and neck, liver or kidney cancer. The sequencing used CD4+ or CD8+ T cells sorted from blood, collected in a trial of the OX40 agonist ivuxolimab. The genes are TRBV29-1 and TRBJ2-1; D remains ambiguous. The DNA of the CDR3 is TGCAGCGTCCCTGGATTAGATCTTAATGAGCAGTTCTTC. It translates to CSVPGLDLNEQFF.